This T cell receptor (beta chain) is from a study of cytomegalovirus exposure and HLA in healthy donors. Overall study findings and caveats: Because they were indistinguishable, some V segments, including TRBV6-2 and TRBV6-3, were excluded. A later analysis found common viral pathogens apparently linked to several of the most significant clusters.

Concerning this clone: Its specificity is not known.

CDR1 and CDR2 (germline): MGHRA, YSYEKL. Trimming at V came to 1 base and at J to 0 bases, leaving 5 bases not matched to a gene. The CDR3 runs to 17 residues. PCR used 60 Vbeta primers and 13 Jbeta primers. The assay was immunoSEQ multiplex PCR, and TCRdb's table has in-frame clones only and misses some. The repertoire consists of about 130,000 clones, with around three quarters occurring once and the leading ten covering approximately 1.7%. What was sequenced was PBMCs. This receptor was obtained from a woman aged 45-65 years in good health and CMV-seronegative. J is TRBJ2-2 and V is TRBV4-1; TRBD2 aligns across 7 bases. CDR3 DNA: TGCGCCAGCAGCCAAGGGGGGGGAGTGTCGAACACCGGGGAGCTGTTTTTT. Translating it yields CASSQGGGVSNTGELFF.